One and the same sample provided the 30 T cell receptor beta chains below, sequenced in a study of lymphopenia after photon versus proton radiotherapy (dated by TCRdb to between 2018 and 2021). Library preparation was by the immunoSEQ multiplex PCR assay. In TCRdb, the immuneACCESS table is reduced to in-frame sequences with V and J assigned. These tables do not hold every clone; where another copy was compared, an unresolved V gene accounts for under half, and the others remain unexplained. This sample comprises roughly 30,000 clones, approximately 90% of them detected only once. The ten largest clones take up around 50% of the sample. This material consisted of peripheral blood, taken from a patient treated with proton-based radiotherapy. The receptors derive from a woman aged 60-75 years with cholangiocarcinoma. Some clones in this sample may be carry-over from other donors' samples.

V usage is TRBV7-8 and J usage is TRBJ2-7, with D possibly matching TRBD2 (6 bases). This CDR3 is 15 amino acids long. V dropped 2 bases and J dropped 0 bases, with 11 bases sitting between them. Germline CDR1 SGHVS, CDR2 FQNEAQ. CDR3: CASSLIGSSSYEQYF. The CDR3 region has the DNA TGTGCCAGCAGCTTAATCGGGAGTAGCTCCTACGAGCAGTACTTC. The full variable domain, with the rest looked up from reference TRBV7-8 and TRBJ2-7, is GAGVSQSPRYKVAKRGQDVALRCDPISGHVSLFWYQQALGQGPEFLTYFQNEAQLDKSGLPSDRFFAERPEGSVSTLKIQRTQQEDSAVYLCASSLIGSSSYEQYFGPGTRLTVT.

The V gene is TRBV30, the J gene TRBJ1-2; D possibly corresponds to TRBD1 (6 bases). Germline V gene sequence: CDR1 GTSNPN, CDR2 SVGIG (reference sequence). This CDR3 comprises 17 residues. V gave up 0 bases and J gave up 5 bases, with 22 bases separating them. The CDR3 is CAWSVIRWQGTSYGYTF. The CDR3 nucleotides are TGTGCCTGGAGTGTAATTCGGTGGCAGGGGACATCATATGGCTACACCTTC.

The chain carries TRBV2 and TRBJ1-2; D is unresolved. Trimming removed 1 base at V and 7 bases at J, with 13 bases between. Germline V gene sequence: CDR1 SNHLY, CDR2 FYNNEI. The CDR3 loop spans 14 amino acids. CDR3 in amino acids: CASSEVSRGRGYTF. The CDR3 region has the DNA TGTGCCAGCAGTGAAGTGTCTCGAGGGCGTGGCTACACCTTC.

V is TRBV4-1 and J is TRBJ2-7; tentatively, D is TRBD1 or TRBD2 (5 bases each). CDR1 and CDR2 (germline): MGHRA, YSYEKL. CDR3 length: 17 residues. V was cut by 0 bases and J by 0 bases, with 15 bases left in between. This CDR3 reads CASSQDPGSGSSYEQYF. In DNA form, the CDR3 reads TGCGCCAGCAGCCAAGATCCGGGCTCAGGGAGCTCCTACGAGCAGTACTTC.

DNA for the CDR3: TGTGCCAGCAGTCCAGGGGGGGAAGGCTACGAGCAGTACTTC. It yields the protein CASSPGGEGYEQYF. The V call is TRBV5-4, the J call TRBJ2-7, with D perhaps TRBD1 or TRBD2 (7 bases each). Trimming took off 5 bases at V and 3 bases at J, with 15 bases between the two ends. Germline CDR1 reads SGHNT; CDR2 reads YYREEE (reference sequence). There are 14 residues in the CDR3. The full variable domain, completed using reference TRBV5-4 and TRBJ2-7, is ETGVTQSPTHLIKTRGQQVTLRCSSQSGHNTVSWYQQALGQGPQFIFQYYREEENGRGNFPPRFSGLQFPNYSSELNVNALELDDSALYLCASSPGGEGYEQYFGPGTRLTVT.

V usage is TRBV18 and J usage is TRBJ2-5, with D possibly TRBD1 on 6 matching bases. Per the germline V gene, CDR1 is KGHSH and CDR2 is LQKENI. The CDR3 spans 15 residues. V was clipped by 0 bases and J by 5 bases, with 13 bases between them. CDR3 residues: CASSPPSAGVETQYF. The DNA for the CDR3 is TGTGCCAGCTCACCACCGAGTGCAGGGGTGGAGACCCAGTACTTC.

The table lists this clone with a count of one. The rearrangement uses TRBV7-8 and TRBJ1-6; unclear D gene. The V gene's germline CDR1 is SGHVS and CDR2 FQNEAQ. The CDR3 length is 15 residues. V gave up 5 bases and J gave up 5 bases, with 13 bases separating them. The CDR3 region has the DNA TGTGCCAGCAGCAAAAGACAAAATAATAATTCACCCCTCCACTTT. It is translated as CASSKRQNNNSPLHF.

The genes are TRBV6-5 and TRBJ2-5; D may be TRBD1 (6 bases). In germline, CDR1 is MNHEY, CDR2 SVGAGI. The CDR3 consists of 15 residues. Trimming stripped 0 bases from V and 1 base from J, with 9 bases between. CDR3 nucleotide sequence: TGTGCCAGCAGTTACTCGTCAGGGGTCCAAGAGACCCAGTACTTC. Amino acids: CASSYSSGVQETQYF.

The chain has TRBV5-4 and TRBJ2-1; 15 positions agree with TRBD2. This CDR3 has 16 amino acids. The V and J ends lost 3 bases and 7 bases, in that order; junction bases with no gene match: 5. Per germline, CDR1 SGHNT and CDR2 YYREEE (reference sequence). The CDR3 here is CASSSRTSGRGNEQFF. Here the CDR3 DNA reads TGTGCCAGCAGCTCCCGGACTAGCGGGAGGGGGAATGAGCAGTTCTTC.

This sequence joins TRBV7-2 and TRBJ1-1, with a weak D call TRBD1 (6 bases). V lost 5 bases and J lost 3, with 10 bases in between. This CDR3 has 13 amino acids. Germline V gene sequence: CDR1 SGHTA, CDR2 FQGNSA. CDR3 sequence: CASSQNRDTEAFF. CDR3 bases: TGTGCCAGCAGCCAGAACAGGGACACTGAAGCTTTCTTT.

V usage is TRBV11-3 and J usage is TRBJ2-7; TRBD2 matches at 9 bases. The V and J ends lost 1 base and 7 bases, in that order; junction bases with no gene match: 8. Germline values: CDR1 SGHNT, CDR2 YENEEA. The CDR3 runs to 15 residues. The CDR3 spells CASSLGSREGGEQYF. The CDR3 nucleotides are TGTGCCAGCAGCTTAGGATCGCGGGAGGGAGGGGAGCAGTACTTC.

The genes are TRBV10-1 and TRBJ1-5; weak D call: TRBD1 (6 bases). V dropped 11 bases and J dropped 5 bases, with 16 bases sitting between them. Germline lookup yields CDR1 WNHNN and CDR2 SYGVQD (reference sequence). The CDR3 runs 13 residues. The CDR3 region has the DNA TGCGCCTCGAGTAGGGGGTCGGATCAGCCCCAGCATTTT. It yields the protein CASSRGSDQPQHF.

This clone was counted between two and nine times. The chain employs TRBV19 and TRBJ2-1, with D possibly matching TRBD1 (6 bases). Trimming pared 2 bases from V and 4 bases from J, leaving 12 bases between. The CDR3 runs to 15 residues. Germline V gene data show CDR1 as LNHDA and CDR2 as SQIVND (reference sequence). The CDR3 loop is CASSIIRGTYNEQFF. CDR3 DNA: TGTGCCAGTAGTATAATCAGGGGTACATACAATGAGCAGTTCTTC.

The J gene is TRBJ2-2, the V gene TRBV5-1; weak D call: TRBD1 (6 bases). This CDR3 has 15 residues. Per the germline V gene, CDR1 is SGHRS and CDR2 is YFSETQ. Deletions cut 4 bases from V and 1 base from J, with 11 bases between. CDR3 DNA sequence: TGCGCCAGCAGCCCCGGACAGAAGAACACCGGGGAGCTGTTTTTT. It is translated as CASSPGQKNTGELFF.

In this sample, this clone turned up once. The chain carries TRBV4-3 and TRBJ2-1; D might be TRBD2 (5 bases). Germline V gene lookup returns CDR1 LGHNA and CDR2 YSLEER. There are 15 residues in the CDR3. Trimming removed 4 bases at V and 0 bases at J, with 10 bases between. CDR3: CASSPLLVSYNEQFF. CDR3 DNA: TGCGCCAGCAGCCCTCTACTAGTCTCCTACAATGAGCAGTTCTTC.

The CDR3 bases are TGTGCCAGCAGTGAATCCCCTTATGGTCCCCAGCATTTT. This sequence encodes CASSESPYGPQHF. The chain combines TRBV25-1 with TRBJ1-5; no firm D call. This CDR3 is built from 13 residues. CDR1 and CDR2 (germline): MGHDK, SYGVNS. V lost 1 base to trimming and J lost 10 bases, with 11 bases between them.

V is TRBV5-1 and J is TRBJ2-6; D is unresolved. This CDR3 has 12 residues. V dropped 4 bases and J dropped 6 bases, with 5 bases sitting between them. CDR1 is SGHRS, CDR2 YFSETQ, per germline. CDR3 nucleotide sequence: TGCGCCAGCAGCGTCCCGGCCAACGTCCTGACTTTC. Amino acid sequence: CASSVPANVLTF.

This rearrangement joins TRBV7-3 to TRBJ2-5; 14 positions match TRBD2. J was trimmed by 2 bases and V by 2 bases; bases with no gene match: 1. Germline V gene sequence: CDR1 SGHTA, CDR2 FQGTGA. There are 16 residues in the CDR3. The CDR3 protein is CASSLGLAGGQETQYF. The CDR3 DNA follows: TGTGCCAGCAGCTTAGGACTAGCGGGGGGTCAAGAGACCCAGTACTTC. The variable domain in full, completed from reference TRBV7-3 and TRBJ2-5, reads GAGVSQTPSNKVTEKGKYVELRCDPISGHTALYWYRQSLGQGPEFLIYFQGTGAADDSGLPNDRFFAVRPEGSVSTLKIQRTERGDSAVYLCASSLGLAGGQETQYFGPGTRLLVL.

This chain links TRBV4-2 with TRBJ2-3, with 9 bases aligning to TRBD2. V dropped 5 bases and J dropped 2; count of bases not matched to a gene: 8. The CDR3 length is 16 residues. The germline gives CDR1 LGHNA, CDR2 YNFKEQ. The CDR3 sequence is CASSLILAGPTDTQYF. The CDR3 nucleotides read TGTGCCAGCAGCTTAATCCTAGCGGGGCCCACAGATACGCAGTATTTT.

Points on this clone: Germline and junction disagree at one end, which may indicate a read error. The rearrangement links TRBV15 to TRBJ2-7; no definite D call. CDR3 length: 13 residues. Germline V lookup: CDR1 LNHNV, CDR2 YYDKDF (reference sequence). The CDR3 is CATGRDLSDEQYF. CDR3 bases: TGTGCCACCGGCAGAGATTTATCGGACGAGCAGTACTTC.

This clone was observed a few times. V usage is TRBV5-1 and J usage is TRBJ1-2; TRBD1 aligns across 7 bases. The germline V gene encodes CDR1 SGHRS and CDR2 YFSETQ. The CDR3 is made up of 17 amino acids. The trim removed 4 bases at V and 4 bases at J, leaving 16 bases unmatched. The CDR3 loop reads CASSHAIGSGGSYGYTF. CDR3 nucleotides: TGCGCCAGCAGCCACGCGATTGGTTCAGGGGGGTCCTATGGCTACACCTTC.

J is TRBJ2-1 and V is TRBV4-2, with a possible D match to TRBD1 (8 bases). Germline CDR1 and CDR2: LGHNA and YNFKEQ. The CDR3 extends over 17 amino acids. V was trimmed by 1 base and J by 7 bases, leaving 20 bases between them. CDR3 DNA sequence: TGTGCCAGCAGCCAAGGGTGGGGAGGGACAGGTTTGAATGAGCAGTTCTTC. Its protein is CASSQGWGGTGLNEQFF.

This chain uses TRBV11-2 with TRBJ1-6, with D maybe TRBD1 (5 bases). This CDR3 comprises 14 residues. Trimming stripped 3 bases from V and 7 bases from J, with 10 bases between. Looked up from germline, CDR1 is SGHAT and CDR2 is FQNNGV. The CDR3 protein is CASSFLGPNSPLHF. The CDR3 DNA sequence: TGTGCCAGCAGCTTCCTGGGGCCAAATTCACCCCTCCACTTT.

The rearrangement links TRBV5-1 to TRBJ2-5; D perhaps matches TRBD1 (6 bases). Looked up from germline, CDR1 is SGHRS and CDR2 is YFSETQ. The CDR3 contains 12 residues. V was cut by 4 bases and J by 5 bases, with 9 bases left in between. The CDR3 spells CASSQGRETQYF. The CDR3 region has the DNA TGCGCCAGCAGCCAGGGGCGGGAGACCCAGTACTTC.

CDR3 loop: CASSRQGTYGYTF. The DNA of the CDR3 is TGTGCCAGTAGTAGACAGGGGACCTATGGCTACACCTTC. This rearrangement joins TRBV19 to TRBJ1-2, with 8 nucleotides matching TRBD1. After removal of 4 bases from V and 4 bases from J, the junction contained 2 bases not matched to a gene. This CDR3 spans 13 amino acids. Germline V CDR1 and CDR2: LNHDA, SQIVND (reference sequence).

The chain employs TRBV2 and TRBJ1-5; 7 positions match TRBD1. Trimming cost V 6 bases and J 4 bases; bases outside gene matches: 9. There are 15 residues in the CDR3. CDR1 SNHLY and CDR2 FYNNEI come from the germline V gene. The CDR3, as DNA: TGTGCCAGCAGGGCGACAGGGATTTGGAATCAGCCCCAGCATTTT. Encoded protein: CASRATGIWNQPQHF.

This sequence joins TRBV5-1 and TRBJ1-3; 7 bases match TRBD1. The CDR3 spans 14 residues. V dropped 2 bases and J dropped 4; count of bases not matched to a gene: 3. The V gene's germline CDR1 is SGHRS and CDR2 YFSETQ. The CDR3 nucleotides read TGCGCCAGCAGCTTACAGGGGCTCGGAAACACCATATATTTT. This translates into CASSLQGLGNTIYF.

V gene TRBV11-2 combines with J gene TRBJ2-3; D is uncertain. This CDR3 spans 14 amino acids. Looked up from germline, CDR1 is SGHAT and CDR2 is FQNNGV. V gave up 5 bases and J gave up 4 bases, with 13 bases separating them. CDR3 in DNA: TGTGCCAGCAGCCCATTCTTGTTATCAGATACGCAGTATTTT. Encoded protein: CASSPFLLSDTQYF.

The genes are TRBV27 and TRBJ2-2; no clear D gene. CDR1 MNHEY and CDR2 SMNVEV come from the germline V gene (reference sequence). V dropped 6 bases and J dropped 4 bases, with 6 bases sitting between them. This CDR3 comprises 12 residues. CDR3 nucleotide sequence: TGTGCCAGCAGCTTGGTCACCGGGGAGCTGTTTTTT. This codes for CASSLVTGELFF.

This clone occurred once. The chain has TRBV7-2 and TRBJ2-7, with D perhaps matching TRBD1 (5 bases). Trimming took 0 bases from V and 6 from J, leaving 12 bases between them. CDR1 is SGHTA, CDR2 FQGNSA, per germline. This CDR3 region has 14 residues. CDR3 in DNA: TGTGCCAGCAGCTTAGCGCGACAGACGGTCGAGCAGTACTTC. It is translated as CASSLARQTVEQYF.